These 29 T cell receptor beta chains came from one sample sequenced in a study of T cell responses to AZD1222 COVID-19 vaccine. The protocol was immunoSEQ multiplex PCR, while the TCRdb copy is restricted to in-frame clones and leaves out a portion. The sample has 80,000 to 100,000 clones, nearly 90% seen once. The source material was peripheral blood, sampled on day 0 of AZD1222 vaccination. The receptors derive from an adult in good health.

This clone was counted only a few times. The chain uses TRBV19 and TRBJ1-1; D gene unclear. CDR1 is LNHDA and CDR2 is SQIVND in the germline V gene (reference sequence). The CDR3 has 15 residues. Trimming shortened V by 8 bases and J by 0 bases, and 16 bases separated the two germline ends. CDR3 sequence reads: CASVVDRAVNTEAFF. DNA for the CDR3: TGTGCCAGTGTCGTGGATCGTGCAGTGAACACTGAAGCTTTCTTT.

The V gene is TRBV9, the J gene TRBJ1-6, with D unresolved. CDR1 is SGDLS, CDR2 YYNGEE, per germline. The CDR3 extends over 14 amino acids. V lost 3 bases and J lost 8, with 12 bases in between. For the CDR3, the DNA is TGTGCCAGCAGCGGACGTAATTGGGATTCACCCCTCCACTTT. Its protein product is CASSGRNWDSPLHF.

V gene TRBV29-1 combines with J gene TRBJ2-2, with 7 bases matching TRBD1. J lost 7 bases, V lost 4 bases, and 6 bases had no gene match. CDR3 length: 13 residues. Germline loops: CDR1 SQVTM, CDR2 ANQGSEA. Written as DNA, the CDR3 is TGCAGCGTTGGACAGGGTGGTAACGGGGAGCTGTTTTTT. Protein product: CSVGQGGNGELFF.

The chain carries TRBV3-1 (or the pseudogene TRBV3-2) and TRBJ1-4, with 10 bases matching TRBD1. With V trimmed by 5 bases and J by 8 bases, 26 bases remained unmatched. Germline V gives CDR1 LGHDT, CDR2 YNNKEL (reference sequence). The CDR3 length is 21 residues. CDR3 residues: CASSNGPGTGARRSRDEKLFF. The CDR3 coding sequence is TGTGCCAGCAGCAATGGTCCCGGGACAGGGGCGAGGCGGTCTAGGGACGAAAAACTGTTTTTT.

This chain links TRBV18 with TRBJ2-5, with D perhaps matching TRBD1 (6 bases). Germline V gene sequence: CDR1 KGHSH, CDR2 LQKENI. V gave up 6 bases and J gave up 4 bases, with 12 bases separating them. The CDR3 sequence is 13 residues long. The CDR3 is CASSGAVGETQYF. The CDR3, as DNA: TGTGCCAGCTCGGGGGCGGTTGGAGAGACCCAGTACTTC.

The chain recombines TRBV6-5 with TRBJ1-6, with 10 bases identical to TRBD1. The germline V gene encodes CDR1 MNHEY and CDR2 SVGAGI. The CDR3 contains 15 residues. V was pared by 2 bases and J by 9 bases, with 4 bases of the junction left unmatched. The CDR3, as DNA: TGTGCCAGCAGTTACGGGACAGGGGAAGGTTCACCCCTCCACTTT. Translated, it gives CASSYGTGEGSPLHF.

The V and J genes are TRBV7-8 and TRBJ1-4; D remains unclear. V was pared by 9 bases and J by 8 bases, with 16 bases between. The germline gives CDR1 SGHVS, CDR2 FQNEAQ. This CDR3 is 13 amino acids long. The CDR3 region is CASQVGYREKLFF. The CDR3 bases are TGTGCCAGTCAGGTTGGGTATCGCGAAAAACTGTTTTTT.

This rearrangement joins TRBV9 to TRBJ1-3; D gene ambiguous. V lost 2 bases, J lost 0 bases, and 9 bases lay in between. Germline V gives CDR1 SGDLS, CDR2 YYNGEE. This CDR3 contains 15 residues. The CDR3 DNA is TGTGCCAGCAGCGTTACGTTGACCTCTGGAAACACCATATATTTT. It is translated as CASSVTLTSGNTIYF. Full variable domain (remainder filled in from reference TRBV9 and TRBJ1-3): DSGVTQTPKHLITATGQRVTLRCSPRSGDLSVYWYQQSLDQGLQFLIQYYNGEERAKGNILERFSAQQFPDLHSELNLSSLELGDSALYFCASSVTLTSGNTIYFGEGSWLTVV.

The chain recombines TRBV18 with TRBJ2-7; 10 nucleotides align to TRBD1. The CDR3 covers 14 residues. V trimming: 4 bases; J trimming: 5 bases; junction bases outside the gene matches: 5. CDR1 KGHSH and CDR2 LQKENI come from the germline V gene. The CDR3 sequence: CASSQGQGVNEQYF. CDR3 bases: TGTGCCAGCTCACAAGGACAGGGGGTAAACGAGCAGTACTTC.

The rearrangement links TRBV19 to TRBJ1-6, with D possibly matching TRBD1 (5 bases). This CDR3 region has 14 residues. Trimming pared 7 bases from V and 4 bases from J, leaving 11 bases between. The germline CDR1 and CDR2 sequences are LNHDA and SQIVND (reference sequence). The CDR3 protein is CASMGGRYNSPLHF. The CDR3 DNA reads TGTGCCAGTATGGGGGGGAGGTATAATTCACCCCTCCACTTT.

V gene TRBV19 combines with J gene TRBJ2-5; the D is unclear. This CDR3 is 13 amino acids long. Between the trimmed V and J ends, which lost 5 bases and 7 bases, there was a span of 14 bases. Germline CDR1 is LNHDA and CDR2 is SQIVND (reference sequence). Here the CDR3 DNA reads TGTGCCAGTAGTGAGGCTCCGGGTGCGACCCAGTACTTC. Translation: CASSEAPGATQYF.

This clone was seen a single time. The V call is TRBV18, the J call TRBJ1-5; 9 nucleotides match TRBD1. Germline V CDR1 and CDR2: KGHSH, LQKENI. CDR3 length equals 15 residues. The trim removed 2 bases at V and 2 bases at J, leaving 1 base unmatched. CDR3 DNA sequence: TGTGCCAGCTCACCAACAGGGGGCGGCAATCAGCCCCAGCATTTT. This gives the protein CASSPTGGGNQPQHF.

The CDR3 DNA reads TGCGCCAGCAGCTTCAATCAGGGGTACGAGCAGTACTTC. It is translated as CASSFNQGYEQYF. The rearrangement links TRBV5-1 to TRBJ2-7; a possible D gene is TRBD1 (6 bases). Deletions cut 2 bases from V and 4 bases from J, with 10 bases between. CDR1 is SGHRS and CDR2 is YFSETQ in the germline V gene. The CDR3 is 13 residues long.

The chain recombines TRBV30 with TRBJ1-4; 7 nucleotides match TRBD1. The CDR3 runs to 19 residues. V lost 2 bases, J lost 0 bases, and 15 bases stayed unmatched. Germline V gene sequence: CDR1 GTSNPN, CDR2 SVGIG (reference sequence). The DNA of the CDR3 is TGTGCCTGGAGTTTAATTGTAGGGGGCGGCCCAGCAACTAATGAAAAACTGTTTTTT. It codes for CAWSLIVGGGPATNEKLFF.

The genes are TRBV5-1 and TRBJ2-1; 11 bases align to TRBD1. The CDR3 is 15 residues long. V shed 4 bases, J shed 3 bases, and the junction held 3 bases outside the gene matches. The germline V gene has CDR1 SGHRS and CDR2 YFSETQ. The CDR3 coding sequence is TGCGCCAGCAGCCCGGGACAGGGGGGCTACAATGAGCAGTTCTTC. Its protein product is CASSPGQGGYNEQFF.

Here the CDR3 reads CASSLQGTGELFF. The CDR3 DNA follows: TGTGCCAGTAGTTTACAGGGCACCGGGGAGCTGTTTTTT. The V call is TRBV19, the J call TRBJ2-2, with D possibly TRBD1 on 6 matching bases. This CDR3 has 13 amino acids. The V end was cut by 5 bases, the J end by 4 bases, with 8 bases between. Germline lookup yields CDR1 LNHDA and CDR2 SQIVND (reference sequence). The whole variable domain, filled in from reference TRBV19 and TRBJ2-2, reads DGGITQSPKYLFRKEGQNVTLSCEQNLNHDAMYWYRQDPGQGLRLIYYSQIVNDFQKGDIAEGYSVSREKKESFPLTVTSAQKNPTAFYLCASSLQGTGELFFGEGSRLTVL.

The chain recombines TRBV5-1 with TRBJ1-4; tentative D call: TRBD1 (5 bases). Trimming pared 4 bases from V and 4 bases from J, leaving 11 bases between. Germline V CDR1 and CDR2: SGHRS, YFSETQ. The CDR3 is made up of 14 amino acids. The CDR3 DNA reads as TGCGCCAGCAGCCCTACAGGAGGTAATGAAAAACTGTTTTTT. Translation gives CASSPTGGNEKLFF.

The rearrangement uses TRBV6-5 and TRBJ1-2, with 8 bases lining up with TRBD1. The CDR3 is 15 amino acids. Germline V gene lookup returns CDR1 MNHEY and CDR2 SVGAGI. J lost 0 bases, V lost 7 bases, and 7 bases had no gene match. CDR3 nucleotide sequence: TGTGCCAGCAATTTTGGGACAGGAGCTAACTATGGCTACACCTTC. It specifies CASNFGTGANYGYTF.

The chain uses TRBV15 and TRBJ1-1, with TRBD1 as a possible D gene (6 bases). Germline V CDR1 and CDR2: LNHNV, YYDKDF (reference sequence). Trimming removed 0 bases from V and 0 bases from J, with 11 bases in between. The CDR3 is 16 amino acids. CDR3 region: CATSRDPPGVNTEAFF. In nucleotides, the CDR3 is TGTGCCACCAGCAGAGATCCCCCAGGGGTGAACACTGAAGCTTTCTTT. Drawing the rest from reference TRBV15 and TRBJ1-1, the complete variable domain is DAMVIQNPRYQVTQFGKPVTLSCSQTLNHNVMYWYQQKSSQAPKLLFHYYDKDFNNEADTPDNFQSRRPNTSFCFLDIRSPGLGDTAMYLCATSRDPPGVNTEAFFGQGTRLTVV.

A few counts support this clone. As DNA, the CDR3 is TGTGCCAGCAGTTACCGAGACAGGGTGGGCTACACCTTC. Translation gives CASSYRDRVGYTF. V gene TRBV6-5 combines with J gene TRBJ1-2, with TRBD1 matching over 7 bases. V trimming: 2 bases; J trimming: 8 bases; junction bases outside the gene matches: 5. CDR1 is MNHEY, CDR2 SVGAGI, per germline. The CDR3 contains 13 residues.

The CDR3 DNA reads as TGTGCCAGCAGCTTAGCGCATGCTAATGAAAAACTGTTTTTT. Translated: CASSLAHANEKLFF. The chain couples TRBV7-9 to TRBJ1-4; D uncertain. V dropped 0 bases and J dropped 3 bases, with 5 bases sitting between them. Per germline, CDR1 SEHNR and CDR2 FQNEAQ (reference sequence). The CDR3 covers 14 residues.

The rearrangement uses TRBV6-5 and TRBJ2-7, with 9 bases lining up with TRBD2. The germline V gene has CDR1 MNHEY and CDR2 SVGAGI. This CDR3 region has 15 residues. Germline trimming cut 4 bases from V and 9 bases from J; bases unmatched to any gene: 13. In DNA form, the CDR3 reads TGTGCCAGCAGTTGGGAGAACTCGCGGGGGGGTCGGCAGTACTTC. It specifies CASSWENSRGGRQYF.

The V and J genes are TRBV4-2 and TRBJ2-7; 9 nucleotides agree with TRBD1. Germline loops: CDR1 LGHNA, CDR2 YNFKEQ. This CDR3 is 15 amino acids long. V gave up 0 bases and J gave up 5 bases; unmatched junction bases: 5. CDR3 bases: TGTGCCAGCAGCCAAGAATTTCGGGACAGGGACGAGCAGTACTTC. Its protein is CASSQEFRDRDEQYF.

This clone was observed a single time. This chain links TRBV19 with TRBJ1-1, with a weak D call TRBD1 (5 bases). The CDR3 has 16 residues. Germline CDR1 and CDR2: LNHDA and SQIVND (reference sequence). V dropped 6 bases and J dropped 1 base, with 18 bases sitting between them. The CDR3 DNA is TGTGCCAGTAGCACGGAAAGGGGACGGGCGAACACTGAAGCTTTCTTT. Protein: CASSTERGRANTEAFF.

This sequence joins TRBV29-1 and TRBJ1-2; 9 bases match TRBD1. This CDR3 has 13 residues. CDR1 and CDR2 (germline): SQVTM, ANQGSEA. The CDR3 spells CGSRTGVNYGYTF. The CDR3 DNA reads TGCGGGTCCCGGACAGGGGTTAACTATGGCTACACCTTC.

This clone was seen only a few times. The rearrangement joins TRBV9 to TRBJ2-7; 8 positions match TRBD1. Germline CDR1 reads SGDLS; CDR2 reads YYNGEE. The CDR3 is 14 residues long. Trimming at V came to 3 bases and at J to 4 bases, leaving 6 bases not matched to a gene. CDR3 in amino acids: CASSGQGATYEQYF. The CDR3 nucleotides read TGTGCCAGCAGCGGGCAGGGGGCTACGTACGAGCAGTACTTC. The full variable domain, in which reference TRBV9 and TRBJ2-7 provide the parts outside the CDR3, is DSGVTQTPKHLITATGQRVTLRCSPRSGDLSVYWYQQSLDQGLQFLIQYYNGEERAKGNILERFSAQQFPDLHSELNLSSLELGDSALYFCASSGQGATYEQYFGPGTRLTVT.

The chain employs TRBV4-1 and TRBJ1-2, with 11 bases aligning to TRBD1. Germline lookup yields CDR1 MGHRA and CDR2 YSYEKL. V lost 4 bases and J lost 4; bases outside the gene matches: 5. The length of the CDR3 is 15 residues. The CDR3 is CASSRSGQGGYGYTF. The CDR3, as DNA: TGCGCCAGCAGCCGATCGGGACAGGGGGGCTATGGCTACACCTTC.

The chain recombines TRBV3-1 (or the pseudogene TRBV3-2) with TRBJ1-5; the D is unclear. The germline CDR1 and CDR2 sequences are LGHDT and YNNKEL (reference sequence). With 0 bases removed from V and 5 bases from J, the gap between germline ends came to 5 bases. This CDR3 spans 13 amino acids. CDR3 nucleotides: TGTGCCAGCAGCCAAGATTTGGATCAGCCCCAGCATTTT. It encodes CASSQDLDQPQHF.

The chain carries TRBV19 and TRBJ2-5, with 8 nucleotides matching TRBD1. This CDR3 is 14 amino acids long. Trimming took 5 bases from V and 4 from J; bases not matched to a gene: 6. The germline V gene encodes CDR1 LNHDA and CDR2 SQIVND (reference sequence). The CDR3 is CASSLRQGTETQYF. CDR3 DNA sequence: TGTGCCAGTAGTCTACGACAGGGGACAGAGACCCAGTACTTC.